Each of the 24 T cell receptor beta chains below was sequenced from the same sample in a study of shared clonotypes between healthy human individuals. Clones were read by immunoSEQ multiplex PCR, and TCRdb kept only the in-frame ones, dropping some. The sample has about 710,000 clones, about three quarters seen once. Sequencing was carried out using memory CD4+ T cells sorted from blood. Subset reported: CD45RA-negative fraction. The receptors here all came from a woman aged 25 to 39 in good health.

V is TRBV9 and J is TRBJ2-1; D might be TRBD2 (6 bases). CDR3 length equals 16 residues. Per the germline V gene, CDR1 is SGDLS and CDR2 is YYNGEE. Trimming left V 0 bases short and J 3 bases short, with 13 bases between. The chain's CDR3 is CASSVAPRLDYNEQFF. In DNA, the CDR3 is TGTGCCAGCAGCGTAGCCCCCCGACTAGACTACAATGAGCAGTTCTTC.

This clone has more than one count but fewer than ten. The rearrangement uses TRBV2 and TRBJ2-7; no clear D gene. The CDR3 spans 12 residues. Germline V gene lookup returns CDR1 SNHLY and CDR2 FYNNEI. The germline V and J ends were trimmed by 1 base and 3 bases, with 4 bases remaining between them. CDR3 in amino acids: CASSEEGYEQYF. CDR3 DNA sequence: TGTGCCAGCAGTGAAGAGGGCTACGAGCAGTACTTC. The whole variable domain, remainder taken from reference TRBV2 and TRBJ2-7, is EPEVTQTPSHQVTQMGQEVILRCVPISNHLYFYWYRQILGQKVEFLVSFYNNEISEKSEIFDDQFSVERPDGSNFTLKIRSTKLEDSAMYFCASSEEGYEQYFGPGTRLTVT.

The V and J genes are TRBV5-1 and TRBJ1-3; TRBD1 aligns across 7 bases. CDR1 is SGHRS and CDR2 is YFSETQ in the germline V gene. After removal of 0 bases from V and 4 bases from J, the junction contained 4 bases not matched to a gene. The CDR3 length is 15 residues. The CDR3 DNA is TGCGCCAGCAGCTTGGCTGGGACAGCGGGAAACACCATATATTTT. This sequence encodes CASSLAGTAGNTIYF.

The V call is TRBV2, the J call TRBJ2-1; the D is unclear. Germline V gene lookup returns CDR1 SNHLY and CDR2 FYNNEI. Trimming pared 2 bases from V and 7 bases from J, leaving 12 bases between. The CDR3 runs 14 residues. The CDR3 DNA reads as TGTGCCAGCAGTGAATTAGTTAGTATAAATGAGCAGTTCTTC. Its translation: CASSELVSINEQFF.

The chain employs TRBV5-4 and TRBJ1-1; D is uncertain. V lost 4 bases and J lost 1, with 8 bases in between. This CDR3 comprises 13 residues. In germline, CDR1 is SGHNT, CDR2 YYREEE (reference sequence). This CDR3 reads CASSHQRNTEAFF. The CDR3 region has the DNA TGTGCCAGCAGCCATCAGCGGAACACTGAAGCTTTCTTT.

This chain uses TRBV7-8 with TRBJ2-3; possibly TRBD1 or TRBD2 for D (7 bases each). The germline V gene has CDR1 SGHVS and CDR2 FQNEAQ. The CDR3 spans 18 residues. V was pared by 8 bases and J by 4 bases, with 28 bases between. As DNA, the CDR3 is TGTGCCAGCGTACGAACCAGGGGGGGAGCGGTTAGTGCAGATACGCAGTATTTT. Amino acid sequence: CASVRTRGGAVSADTQYF.

This clone appeared a few times. V gene TRBV2 combines with J gene TRBJ2-7; 10 nucleotides agree with TRBD2. Germline V gene lookup returns CDR1 SNHLY and CDR2 FYNNEI. V dropped 5 bases and J dropped 0; count of bases not matched to a gene: 10. CDR3 size: 17 residues. The CDR3: CASSPGGLAGDSYEQYF. For the CDR3, the DNA is TGTGCCAGCAGTCCAGGGGGGCTAGCGGGGGACTCCTACGAGCAGTACTTC.

This clone was seen more than once but under ten times. The sample has other DNA sequences that encode this CDR3 too. For the CDR3, the DNA is TGTGCCAGCAGCTTGCAGGGGGACACTGAAGCTTTCTTT. Translation gives CASSLQGDTEAFF. V is TRBV7-8 and J is TRBJ1-1; TRBD1 matches 7 bases. V trimming: 3 bases; J trimming: 3 bases; junction bases outside the gene matches: 1. In germline, CDR1 is SGHVS, CDR2 FQNEAQ. This CDR3 spans 13 amino acids.

The chain carries TRBV7-2 and TRBJ1-1; maybe TRBD1 (6 bases). V was pared by 2 bases and J by 1 base, with 11 bases between. Germline CDR1 SGHTA, CDR2 FQGNSA. The CDR3 length is 15 residues. CDR3 DNA: TGTGCCAGCAGCTTATCCAGGACAGAGAACACTGAAGCTTTCTTT. Amino acids: CASSLSRTENTEAFF.

This chain connects TRBV5-1 to TRBJ2-5, with 7 nucleotides matching TRBD1. V dropped 4 bases and J dropped 5; count of bases not matched to a gene: 5. Germline V CDR1 and CDR2: SGHRS, YFSETQ. The CDR3 covers 13 residues. The CDR3 DNA is TGCGCCAGCAGCAGGACAGGTGCTGAGACCCAGTACTTC. Translation: CASSRTGAETQYF.

The V call is TRBV9, the J call TRBJ1-2; 7 bases agree with TRBD1. The germline V gene encodes CDR1 SGDLS and CDR2 YYNGEE. The CDR3 is made up of 14 amino acids. V lost 6 bases to trimming and J lost 5 bases; unmatched junction nucleotides: 10. Here the CDR3 DNA reads TGTGCCAGCACCGCGACAGGGACGTCTTATGGCTACACCTTC. Its translation is CASTATGTSYGYTF.

The CDR3 region is CASSPKSIGTEAFF. The CDR3 coding sequence is TGTGCCAGCAGTCCGAAATCGATCGGCACTGAAGCTTTCTTT. The chain employs TRBV28 and TRBJ1-1; D remains ambiguous. The CDR3 is 14 amino acids. Germline CDR1 is MDHEN and CDR2 is SYDVKM. Trimming left V 5 bases short and J 4 bases short, with 14 bases between.

This sequence joins TRBV25-1 and TRBJ2-7, with D possibly called TRBD1 or TRBD2 (5 bases each). The ends were cut back, 5 bases at V and 0 bases at J, with 11 bases in the middle. Germline CDR1 reads MGHDK; CDR2 reads SYGVNS. This CDR3 has 14 amino acids. The CDR3 is CASSPGTDSYEQYF. The CDR3 DNA sequence: TGTGCCAGCAGTCCCGGGACCGACTCCTACGAGCAGTACTTC.

This chain links TRBV6-1 with TRBJ2-3; TRBD1 matches at 8 bases. The J segment lost 9 bases and the V segment lost 2 bases, leaving 10 bases of the junction unmatched. Germline V gives CDR1 MNHNS, CDR2 SASEGT. This CDR3 has 15 amino acids. The CDR3 DNA follows: TGTGCCAGCAGTGAAAACCCCAAAGGACAGGGCACGCAGTATTTT. Its protein product is CASSENPKGQGTQYF.

The V call is TRBV28, the J call TRBJ2-2, with D possibly TRBD1 on 6 matching bases. Trimming shortened V by 1 base and J by 5 bases, and 14 bases separated the two germline ends. This CDR3 comprises 16 residues. From germline, CDR1 is MDHEN and CDR2 SYDVKM. The CDR3 DNA is TGTGCCAGCAGTTTATATCAGGGGCTGGGGACCGGGGAGCTGTTTTTT. As protein: CASSLYQGLGTGELFF.

The V gene is TRBV28, the J gene TRBJ1-2; the match to TRBD1 covers 8 bases. Germline V gene data show CDR1 as MDHEN and CDR2 as SYDVKM. The CDR3 extends over 13 amino acids. V was pared by 6 bases and J by 7 bases, with 7 bases of the junction left unmatched. The CDR3 reads CASRATGESGYTF. The CDR3 DNA is TGTGCCAGCAGGGCGACAGGGGAGTCTGGCTACACCTTC.

The chain couples TRBV6-5 to TRBJ1-4; 9 bases agree with TRBD1. The CDR3 totals 16 residues. V trimming: 4 bases; J trimming: 2 bases; junction bases outside the gene matches: 5. The germline gives CDR1 MNHEY, CDR2 SVGAGI. CDR3 coding DNA: TGTGCCAGCAGTTGGACAGGGGATGGCACTAATGAAAAACTGTTTTTT. Protein sequence: CASSWTGDGTNEKLFF.

The V gene is TRBV19, the J gene TRBJ2-7; D might be TRBD1 (5 bases). The V and J ends lost 3 bases and 2 bases respectively, with 14 bases between them. Germline V CDR1 and CDR2: LNHDA, SQIVND (reference sequence). This CDR3 has 15 amino acids. CDR3 residues: CASSITTAPTYEQYF. Here the CDR3 DNA reads TGTGCCAGTAGTATCACGACAGCGCCTACCTACGAGCAGTACTTC. Drawing the rest from reference TRBV19 and TRBJ2-7, the complete variable domain is DGGITQSPKYLFRKEGQNVTLSCEQNLNHDAMYWYRQDPGQGLRLIYYSQIVNDFQKGDIAEGYSVSREKKESFPLTVTSAQKNPTAFYLCASSITTAPTYEQYFGPGTRLTVT.

This CDR3 is CATSPSRDSGETQYF. CDR3 nucleotides: TGTGCCACCAGCCCATCAAGGGACTCCGGGGAGACCCAGTACTTC. The V gene is TRBV15, the J gene TRBJ2-5, with D possibly matching TRBD2 (6 bases). The V and J ends lost 5 bases and 5 bases respectively, with 18 bases between them. The CDR3 totals 15 residues. CDR1 is LNHNV and CDR2 is YYDKDF in the germline V gene (reference sequence). Variable domain in full (rest from reference TRBV15 and TRBJ2-5): DAMVIQNPRYQVTQFGKPVTLSCSQTLNHNVMYWYQQKSSQAPKLLFHYYDKDFNNEADTPDNFQSRRPNTSFCFLDIRSPGLGDTAMYLCATSPSRDSGETQYFGPGTRLLVL.

The rearrangement uses TRBV6-4 and TRBJ2-3, with 12 bases fitting TRBD2. V lost 3 bases to trimming and J lost 4 bases; unmatched junction nucleotides: 2. This CDR3 has 15 residues. CDR1 and CDR2 from the germline V gene are MRHNA and SNTAGT. For the CDR3, the DNA is TGTGCCAGCAGTGAGAGACTAGCGGGAGCAGATACGCAGTATTTT. This encodes CASSERLAGADTQYF.

A few counts support this clone. This rearrangement joins TRBV5-1 to TRBJ2-7; TRBD1 is a possible D gene (5 bases). The CDR3 sequence is 15 residues long. Per the germline V gene, CDR1 is SGHRS and CDR2 is YFSETQ. The V gene lost 0 bases and the J gene lost 5 bases, with 15 bases spanning the gap. The CDR3: CASSLDGDSRNEQYF. The CDR3 DNA reads TGCGCCAGCAGCTTGGACGGCGACAGTCGAAACGAGCAGTACTTC.

V and J are TRBV6-1 and TRBJ1-5; D call uncertain. The ends were cut back, 8 bases at V and 0 bases at J, with 11 bases in the middle. The germline CDR1 and CDR2 sequences are MNHNS and SASEGT. This CDR3 has 14 residues. This chain's CDR3 is CASRRWNSNQPQHF. CDR3 DNA: TGTGCCAGCCGTCGATGGAATAGCAATCAGCCCCAGCATTTT.

The chain uses TRBV2 and TRBJ2-3; no reliable D call. CDR1 SNHLY and CDR2 FYNNEI come from the germline V gene. V shed 1 base and J shed 8 bases, with 10 bases lying between them. CDR3 length equals 13 residues. CDR3 in DNA: TGTGCCAGCAGTGAAGGGAACATTGGTACGCAGTATTTT. Protein sequence: CASSEGNIGTQYF.

Worth noting for this clone: A read error may be the cause here, since a much bigger clone is one base away. Additional DNA sequences in this sample encode the identical CDR3. The chain employs TRBV7-2 and TRBJ1-1; D call uncertain. CDR1 and CDR2 (germline): SGHTA, FQGNSA. V lost 1 base to trimming and J lost 0 bases, with 3 bases between them. This CDR3 has 13 residues. The CDR3 DNA is TGTGCCAGCAGCTTAGACATGAACACTGAAGCTTTCTTT. The encoded protein is CASSLDMNTEAFF.